One and the same sample provided the 24 T cell receptor beta chains below, sequenced in a study of blood T cell repertoires in COVID-19. Using immunoSEQ multiplex PCR, the repertoire was profiled, and TCRdb retains in-frame clones only, with some absent. The profile shows 360,000 or so clones, more than 85% of them singletons. The specimen sequenced was PBMCs or T cells enriched from blood (not recorded which). Receptor source: a woman in her twenties or thirties who had recovered from COVID-19.

The V and J genes are TRBV11-2 and TRBJ1-6, with D uncertain. This CDR3 spans 19 amino acids. Germline V gene lookup returns CDR1 SGHAT and CDR2 FQNNGV. Between the trimmed V and J ends, which lost 1 base and 0 bases, there was a span of 16 bases. Written as DNA, the CDR3 is TGTGCCAGCAGCTTAGGATGGGCGACGGCGAGCTCCTATAATTCACCCCTCCACTTT. It is translated as CASSLGWATASSYNSPLHF.

The chain carries TRBV28 and TRBJ2-1; no clear D. The CDR3 has 12 amino acids. Germline V lookup: CDR1 MDHEN, CDR2 SYDVKM. Trimming took off 5 bases at V and 2 bases at J, with 4 bases between the two ends. The CDR3 DNA reads TGTGCCAGCAGTCGTACCTACAATGAGCAGTTCTTC. Translation: CASSRTYNEQFF.

This chain joins TRBV5-1 and TRBJ2-3; 12 bases match TRBD1. This CDR3 has 15 amino acids. J was trimmed by 4 bases and V by 10 bases; bases with no gene match: 10. Germline CDR1 and CDR2: SGHRS and YFSETQ. The CDR3 loop is CAGRTGTGGSDTQYF. CDR3 DNA sequence: TGCGCCGGGCGAACCGGGACAGGGGGCTCAGATACGCAGTATTTT.

The chain carries TRBV9 and TRBJ2-7; no clear D gene. CDR3 size: 14 residues. V was cut by 0 bases and J by 4 bases, with 11 bases left in between. Germline CDR1 SGDLS, CDR2 YYNGEE. CDR3 protein: CASSVVPETYEQYF. The CDR3 DNA is TGTGCCAGCAGCGTAGTCCCCGAAACATACGAGCAGTACTTC.

The chain is built from TRBV29-1 and TRBJ2-7; 7 bases fit TRBD1. Germline V gene data show CDR1 as SQVTM and CDR2 as ANQGSEA. The CDR3 loop spans 14 amino acids. Trimming removed 7 bases from V and 0 bases from J; junction bases left unmatched: 9. The CDR3 sequence: CSATSAGGSYEQYF. The CDR3 DNA reads TGCAGCGCGACCTCGGCAGGGGGCTCCTACGAGCAGTACTTC.

The gene calls are TRBV7-6 and TRBJ1-1; maybe TRBD1 (5 bases). Germline CDR1 SGHVS, CDR2 FNYEAQ. This CDR3 comprises 14 residues. Trimming took 5 bases from V and 4 from J, leaving 14 bases between them. Here the CDR3 reads CASSTSGLLTEAFF. The CDR3 DNA reads TGTGCCAGCAGCACTTCAGGGTTACTCACTGAAGCTTTCTTT.

The rearrangement uses TRBV21-1 and TRBJ1-2; the table gives TRBD1 as D, unverified against the DNA. TRBV21-1 is an annotated pseudogene. This CDR3 is 13 amino acids long. CDR3: CASSQTGNYGYTF. CDR3 nucleotides: TGTGCCAGCAGCCAGACAGGGAACTATGGCTACACCTTC.

The V call is TRBV6-4, the J call TRBJ2-2, with D possibly being TRBD2 (6 bases). There are 14 residues in the CDR3. Trimming took off 6 bases at V and 3 bases at J, with 11 bases between the two ends. The germline V gene encodes CDR1 MRHNA and CDR2 SNTAGT. This chain's CDR3 is CASRPGLDTGELFF. The CDR3 DNA sequence: TGTGCCAGCAGACCGGGACTTGACACCGGGGAGCTGTTTTTT.

V usage is TRBV28 and J usage is TRBJ2-3; D remains ambiguous. CDR1 MDHEN and CDR2 SYDVKM come from the germline V gene. Trimming pared 4 bases from V and 10 bases from J, leaving 9 bases between. The CDR3 sequence is 11 residues long. The CDR3: CASSSRRAQYF. In DNA form, the CDR3 reads TGTGCCAGCAGTTCACGACGGGCGCAGTATTTT.

The chain is built from TRBV5-6 and TRBJ2-7; TRBD2 is a possible D gene (5 bases). In germline, CDR1 is SGHDT, CDR2 YYEEEE. With 0 bases removed from V and 1 base from J, the gap between germline ends came to 14 bases. The CDR3 has 16 residues. As DNA, the CDR3 is TGTGCCAGCAGCTTGGCCGGGAAGCCTCCGTCCTACGAGCAGTACTTC. Translation gives CASSLAGKPPSYEQYF. Full variable domain (rest looked up from reference TRBV5-6 and TRBJ2-7): DAGVTQSPTHLIKTRGQQVTLRCSPKSGHDTVSWYQQALGQGPQFIFQYYEEEERQRGNFPDRFSGHQFPNYSSELNVNALLLGDSALYLCASSLAGKPPSYEQYFGPGTRLTVT.

The chain joins TRBV29-1 to TRBJ1-5; 10 nucleotides align to TRBD1. The CDR3 runs 17 residues. CDR1 and CDR2 (germline): SQVTM, ANQGSEA. The V gene end was trimmed by 6 bases and the J gene end by 6 bases; junction bases not matched to a gene: 17. The CDR3 reads CSVAGTGDHEEGQPQHF. The CDR3 DNA is TGCAGCGTCGCCGGGACAGGGGACCATGAAGAGGGTCAGCCCCAGCATTTT. The entire variable domain, with the rest obtained from reference TRBV29-1 and TRBJ1-5, is as follows: SAVISQKPSRDICQRGTSLTIQCQVDSQVTMMFWYRQQPGQSLTLIATANQGSEATYESGFVIDKFPISRPNLTFSTLTVSNMSPEDSSIYLCSVAGTGDHEEGQPQHFGDGTRLSIL.

The chain's CDR3 is CASSYLRSLDNYGYTF. The CDR3 nucleotides read TGTGCCAGCAGCTACCTGAGAAGTTTAGATAACTATGGCTACACCTTC. The chain uses TRBV7-9 and TRBJ1-2; D is uncertain. Between the trimmed V and J ends, which lost 4 bases and 1 base, there was a span of 16 bases. Germline CDR1 is SEHNR and CDR2 is FQNEAQ (reference sequence). The CDR3 covers 16 residues. Variable domain in full (rest from reference TRBV7-9 and TRBJ1-2): DTGVSQNPRHKITKRGQNVTFRCDPISEHNRLYWYRQTLGQGPEFLTYFQNEAQLEKSRLLSDRFSAERPKGSFSTLEIQRTEQGDSAMYLCASSYLRSLDNYGYTFGSGTRLTVV.

The chain joins TRBV3-1 (or the pseudogene TRBV3-2) to TRBJ2-2; 12 positions match TRBD2. J gave up 2 bases and V 4 bases, and 5 bases lay outside the gene matches. Germline CDR1 and CDR2: LGHDT and YNNKEL (reference sequence). CDR3 length: 17 amino acids. The CDR3 is CASSLRTSGENTGELFF. The CDR3 DNA sequence: TGTGCCAGCAGCCTCCGGACTAGCGGGGAAAACACCGGGGAGCTGTTTTTT.

V is TRBV4-1 and J is TRBJ1-4; a weak D match, TRBD1 (5 bases). The V gene lost 4 bases and the J gene lost 4 bases, with 13 bases spanning the gap. Germline CDR1 and CDR2: MGHRA and YSYEKL. There are 15 residues in the CDR3. The CDR3 sequence is CASSRVGLNNEKLFF. The CDR3 DNA is TGCGCCAGCAGCCGCGTGGGACTAAATAATGAAAAACTGTTTTTT.

The V gene is TRBV2, the J gene TRBJ1-5, with TRBD1 identical over 9 bases. The CDR3 runs to 14 residues. Germline V gives CDR1 SNHLY, CDR2 FYNNEI. Trimming cost V 6 bases and J 7 bases; bases outside gene matches: 7. The CDR3 sequence: CASRGTGLGQPQHF. In nucleotides, the CDR3 is TGTGCCAGCAGAGGGACAGGGCTAGGCCAGCCCCAGCATTTT.

This clone appeared a single time. The V call is TRBV29-1, the J call TRBJ2-1; 9 bases agree with TRBD1. CDR3 size: 14 residues. The germline V gene has CDR1 SQVTM and CDR2 ANQGSEA. Trimming cost V 3 bases and J 6 bases; bases outside gene matches: 6. This CDR3 reads CSVDPGQGGNEQFF. The CDR3, as DNA: TGCAGCGTTGATCCGGGACAGGGAGGCAATGAGCAGTTCTTC.

This chain joins TRBV7-6 and TRBJ2-5; 8 positions match TRBD1. Germline V lookup: CDR1 SGHVS, CDR2 FNYEAQ. This CDR3 contains 14 residues. With V trimmed by 4 bases and J by 5 bases, 6 bases remained unmatched. This CDR3 reads CASSSGQGRETQYF. Written as DNA, the CDR3 is TGTGCCAGCAGCTCCGGACAGGGACGGGAGACCCAGTACTTC.

This clone was observed a single time. The rearrangement links TRBV19 to TRBJ2-2; 10 positions agree with TRBD2. This CDR3 has 16 amino acids. CDR1 LNHDA and CDR2 SQIVND come from the germline V gene (reference sequence). The V segment lost 6 bases and the J segment 1 base; nucleotides outside the gene matches: 5. CDR3 nucleotide sequence: TGTGCCAGTAGGATACGGACTAGCGGGAACACCGGGGAGCTGTTTTTT. Amino acids: CASRIRTSGNTGELFF.

The chain is built from TRBV7-9 and TRBJ1-3; TRBD1 aligns across 7 bases. The CDR3 consists of 16 residues. Trimming at V came to 5 bases and at J to 0 bases, leaving 7 bases not matched to a gene. Germline CDR1 is SEHNR and CDR2 is FQNEAQ (reference sequence). Here the CDR3 DNA reads TGTGCCAGCAGCCGTCGACAGGGCAGCTCTGGAAACACCATATATTTT. Translation gives CASSRRQGSSGNTIYF.

CDR3 region: CASSPRLNSPLHF. DNA for the CDR3: TGTGCCAGCAGTCCGAGACTTAATTCACCCCTCCACTTT. The rearrangement joins TRBV12-3 or TRBV12-4 to TRBJ1-6; the D is unclear. Trimming took off 5 bases at V and 6 bases at J, with 8 bases between the two ends. The CDR3 loop spans 13 amino acids.

The chain recombines TRBV19 with TRBJ2-7; D might be TRBD1 (5 bases). The CDR3 covers 14 residues. Germline assignment: CDR1 LNHDA and CDR2 SQIVND (reference sequence). V lost 1 base to trimming and J lost 3 bases, with 10 bases between them. Written as DNA, the CDR3 is TGTGCCAGTAGTATAGTAGGACATAGCTACGAGCAGTACTTC. Its translation is CASSIVGHSYEQYF. The entire variable domain, with the rest obtained from reference TRBV19 and TRBJ2-7, is as follows: DGGITQSPKYLFRKEGQNVTLSCEQNLNHDAMYWYRQDPGQGLRLIYYSQIVNDFQKGDIAEGYSVSREKKESFPLTVTSAQKNPTAFYLCASSIVGHSYEQYFGPGTRLTVT.

The chain employs TRBV19 and TRBJ1-5, with D tentatively TRBD1 (6 bases). The CDR3 is made up of 14 amino acids. The V and J ends lost 5 bases and 4 bases respectively, with 12 bases between them. Per the germline V gene, CDR1 is LNHDA and CDR2 is SQIVND (reference sequence). This CDR3 reads CASSAGTRNQPQHF. CDR3 in DNA: TGTGCCAGTAGTGCCGGGACAAGGAATCAGCCCCAGCATTTT.

The rearrangement uses TRBV27 and TRBJ2-2; D remains unclear. Deletions cut 5 bases from V and 1 base from J, with 8 bases between. Per germline, CDR1 MNHEY and CDR2 SMNVEV (reference sequence). The CDR3 spans 14 residues. This CDR3 reads CASSHRQNTGELFF. The DNA of the CDR3 is TGTGCCAGCAGTCACCGACAGAACACCGGGGAGCTGTTTTTT.

J is TRBJ1-6 and V is TRBV4-1; possibly TRBD1 for D (6 bases). V was trimmed by 1 base and J by 6 bases, leaving 10 bases between them. Per germline, CDR1 MGHRA and CDR2 YSYEKL. The CDR3 spans 15 residues. The CDR3 spells CASSQGTETNSPLHF. The CDR3 nucleotides are TGCGCCAGCAGCCAAGGGACAGAAACTAATTCACCCCTCCACTTT.